The sequence of this T cell receptor beta chain was determined in a study of cytomegalovirus exposure and HLA in healthy donors. As for the study in general: The study placed roughly four fifths of its 350 to 400 genotyped donors in the Caucasian-associated ancestry cluster. Findings and limits, study-wide: A likely sequencing artifact accounted for one observed cluster of highly shared sequence variants. A later analysis found most CMV-associated TCR beta chains apparently HLA-restricted. Sequencing depth across donors, presence/absence analyses assumed, was roughly uniform.

This clone was detected only a few times. Its antigen is unidentified. The PCR used 60 Vbeta and 13 Jbeta primers. Measured with immunoSEQ multiplex PCR; TCRdb has only the in-frame clones, and not every one. The repertoire holds around 120,000 clones, with 70% as singletons. Germline CDR1 SEHNR, CDR2 FQNEAQ (reference sequence). This CDR3 spans 13 amino acids. V lost 5 bases to trimming and J lost 4 bases, with 10 bases between them. The rearrangement joins TRBV7-9 to TRBJ2-3; a possible D gene is TRBD2 (5 bases). This TCR came from a man aged 40-55 years in good health and CMV-seropositive. The source material was PBMCs. CDR3 region: CASSVFSADTQYF. CDR3 in DNA: TGTGCCAGCAGCGTGTTTAGCGCAGATACGCAGTATTTT.